Below are 25 T cell receptor beta chains sequenced from a single sample in a study of T cell repertoires in cytomegalovirus infection (dated by TCRdb to the late 2010s). TCRdb records Illumina HiSeq 1500 as the sequencer. TCRdb's own reprocessing of the public reads used fastp at Q25 and MiXCR and kept productive beta chains. CDR3 protein sequences are deduplicated, and each keeps its most common genes and DNA. In all, the sample holds fewer than 200,000 distinct CDR3 sequences, and around 20% of those were seen once. Approximately 3% of the sample belongs to the ten largest clones. The sample comprised PBMCs. All receptors derive from a human donor in good health (CMV status not recorded). Some clones in this sample may be carry-over from other donors' samples.

CDR3 nucleotide sequence: TGCAGTGCTTCGGGTGGGGGTCAGCCCCAGCATTTT. It yields the protein CSASGGGQPQHF. The gene calls are TRBV20-1 and TRBJ1-5; tentatively, D is TRBD1 (5 bases). Germline values: CDR1 DFQATT, CDR2 SNEGSKA (reference sequence). Trimming removed 5 bases at V and 6 bases at J, with 11 bases between. The CDR3 covers 12 residues.

This clonotype came up many times. The genes are TRBV7-2 and TRBJ1-1, with 7 positions matching TRBD1. Losses at the gene ends were 4 bases for V and 4 bases for J; bases not matched to a gene: 3. Looked up from germline, CDR1 is SGHTA and CDR2 is FQGNSA. The CDR3 has 13 amino acids. CDR3 bases: TGTGCCAGCAGCTCCTCAGGGGGCACTGAAGCTTTCTTT. Amino acids: CASSSSGGTEAFF.

This clonotype occurred many times. V usage is TRBV7-2 and J usage is TRBJ2-2; D not resolved. V was cut by 5 bases and J by 6 bases, with 16 bases left in between. This CDR3 has 15 amino acids. CDR1 and CDR2 (germline): SGHTA, FQGNSA. The chain's CDR3 is CASSATVSVPGELFF. CDR3 DNA: TGTGCCAGCAGCGCTACCGTGAGCGTCCCCGGGGAGCTGTTTTTT.

This clonotype appeared many times. The genes are TRBV7-2 and TRBJ2-5; the match to TRBD1 covers 7 bases. This CDR3 contains 13 residues. The germline gives CDR1 SGHTA, CDR2 FQGNSA. With 0 bases clipped from V and 5 bases from J, the junction kept 0 bases outside the gene matches. CDR3 in amino acids: CASSLAGGETQYF. The CDR3 DNA sequence: TGTGCCAGCAGCTTAGCAGGGGGCGAGACCCAGTACTTC.

The chain has TRBV5-1 and TRBJ2-3; 10 bases align to TRBD2. Germline CDR1 and CDR2: SGHRS and YFSETQ. CDR3 length: 16 amino acids. Trimming took 5 bases from V and 3 from J; bases not matched to a gene: 9. The chain's CDR3 is CASRGWSSGGTDTQYF. The DNA for the CDR3 is TGCGCCAGCAGGGGTTGGTCTAGCGGGGGAACAGATACGCAGTATTTT.

A word on this clonotype: A much larger clone sits a single nucleotide away, making a read error possible. The chain carries TRBV7-2 and TRBJ1-1; D unresolved. Germline V gene lookup returns CDR1 SGHTA and CDR2 FQGNSA. This CDR3 region has 14 residues. As DNA, the CDR3 is TGTTCCAGCAGCTTGAGACGGATGAACACTGAAGCTTTCTTT. Translation gives CSSSLRRMNTEAFF.

CDR3 sequence (DNA): TGCAGTGCCCCTGACAGTTCTAACTATGGCTACACCTTC. Protein: CSAPDSSNYGYTF. The chain carries TRBV20-1 and TRBJ1-2; the D gene is possibly TRBD1 (5 bases). The CDR3 runs to 13 residues. V was trimmed by 6 bases and J by 0 bases, leaving 11 bases between them. CDR1 is DFQATT and CDR2 is SNEGSKA in the germline V gene (reference sequence).

The V call is TRBV3-1, the J call TRBJ2-1; D is undetermined. The CDR3 length is 14 residues. Trimming cost V 0 bases and J 7 bases, with 10 bases left between them. Per the germline V gene, CDR1 is LGHDT and CDR2 is YNNKEL (reference sequence). The CDR3 coding sequence is TGTGCCAGCAGCCAAGATAGGGCGCTGAATGAGCAGTTCTTC. Translating gives CASSQDRALNEQFF.

The rearrangement uses TRBV7-2 and TRBJ2-5; 7 bases are shared with TRBD1. V dropped 1 base and J dropped 12; count of bases not matched to a gene: 2. Germline V gene lookup returns CDR1 SGHTA and CDR2 FQGNSA. The CDR3 is 11 amino acids. CDR3 region: CTSSLEGAKYF. As DNA, the CDR3 is TGTACCAGCAGCTTAGAGGGGGCAAAGTACTTC.

This clonotype occurred once. The chain couples TRBV20-1 to TRBJ2-5; 9 nucleotides line up with TRBD2. Germline V lookup: CDR1 DFQATT, CDR2 SNEGSKA (reference sequence). The CDR3 sequence is 14 residues long. Trimming at V came to 6 bases and at J to 3 bases, leaving 8 bases not matched to a gene. CDR3 in DNA: TGCAGTGCCTTCCTAGCGGGACAAAAAGAGACCCAGTACTTC. It codes for CSAFLAGQKETQYF.

This clonotype has ten or more counts. The chain uses TRBV7-2 and TRBJ1-4; 7 positions match TRBD1. V gave up 5 bases and J gave up 8 bases; unmatched junction bases: 11. This CDR3 is built from 15 residues. Germline values: CDR1 SGHTA, CDR2 FQGNSA. Written as DNA, the CDR3 is TGTGCCAGCAGCGCCGGGACAGCTCTTGGGGAAAAACTGTTTTTT. Translating gives CASSAGTALGEKLFF.

The chain uses TRBV20-1 and TRBJ2-5; 11 bases are shared with TRBD2. V lost 5 bases to trimming and J lost 3 bases; unmatched junction nucleotides: 8. CDR1 is DFQATT, CDR2 SNEGSKA, per germline (reference sequence). The CDR3 is made up of 15 amino acids. CDR3 bases: TGCAGTGCTCAAACGGTAGCGGGGGGGAAAGAGACCCAGTACTTC. Encoded protein: CSAQTVAGGKETQYF.

This chain connects TRBV25-1 to TRBJ1-1; 7 bases are a match to TRBD1. Trimming removed 7 bases from V and 3 bases from J; junction bases left unmatched: 5. The CDR3 is 13 residues long. Germline CDR1 reads MGHDK; CDR2 reads SYGVNS. Here the CDR3 reads CASTGQAYTEAFF. Here the CDR3 DNA reads TGTGCCAGCACTGGACAGGCCTACACTGAAGCTTTCTTT.

This clonotype has ten or more counts. This chain links TRBV7-3 with TRBJ1-2, with a possible D match to TRBD1 (5 bases). Per germline, CDR1 SGHTA and CDR2 FQGTGA. The CDR3 sequence is 15 residues long. The ends were cut back, 2 bases at V and 3 bases at J, with 13 bases in the middle. In nucleotides, the CDR3 is TGTGCCAGCAGCTTAGGAGCCGGGACTGACTATGGCTACACCTTC. Protein product: CASSLGAGTDYGYTF.

This clonotype has ten or more counts. The CDR3 is CASRDRGEQPQHF. The CDR3, as DNA: TGTGCCAGCAGGGACAGGGGTGAACAGCCCCAGCATTTT. The chain recombines TRBV6-1 with TRBJ1-5, with 9 nucleotides matching TRBD1. The CDR3 is 13 residues long. Losses at the gene ends were 6 bases for V and 7 bases for J; bases not matched to a gene: 4. Germline CDR1 is MNHNS and CDR2 is SASEGT.

This sequence joins TRBV7-2 and TRBJ2-5; D is possibly TRBD2 (7 bases). This CDR3 contains 17 residues. Per germline, CDR1 SGHTA and CDR2 FQGNSA. Trimming shortened V by 0 bases and J by 4 bases, and 18 bases separated the two germline ends. CDR3 sequence (DNA): TGTGCCAGCAGCTTAGCGAGGGGGGGATCAGCTCCAGAGACCCAGTACTTC. This codes for CASSLARGGSAPETQYF.

This clonotype occurred once. The V call is TRBV6-1, the J call TRBJ2-1, with D possibly matching TRBD2 (6 bases). Germline loops: CDR1 MNHNS, CDR2 SASEGT. V was clipped by 4 bases and J by 10 bases, with 26 bases between them. The CDR3 extends over 17 amino acids. CDR3 amino acids: CASSGVWRAQAPGEQFF. Written as DNA, the CDR3 is TGTGCCAGCAGTGGAGTTTGGAGGGCCCAAGCACCCGGGGAGCAGTTCTTC.

This rearrangement joins TRBV6-5 to TRBJ1-3; TRBD1 aligns across 8 bases. V shed 6 bases, J shed 3 bases, and the junction held 7 bases outside the gene matches. CDR3 length: 15 amino acids. CDR1 and CDR2 from the germline V gene are MNHEY and SVGAGI. CDR3 DNA sequence: TGTGCCAGCAGGAGCAGGGGGCACTTTGGAAACACCATATATTTT. Its protein product is CASRSRGHFGNTIYF.

This clonotype was counted ten times or more. This rearrangement joins TRBV7-9 to TRBJ2-3, with 10 bases that match TRBD2. The CDR3 loop spans 20 amino acids. The V gene's germline CDR1 is SEHNR and CDR2 FQNEAQ (reference sequence). J gave up 0 bases and V 6 bases, and 18 bases lay outside the gene matches. The CDR3 here is CASRTPPGLAKIRSTDTQYF. CDR3 nucleotide sequence: TGTGCCAGCAGAACCCCGCCGGGACTAGCGAAAATAAGAAGCACAGATACGCAGTATTTT.

This clonotype came up a few times. This chain links TRBV28 with TRBJ2-3; the D is unclear. The CDR3 consists of 16 residues. Trimming removed 5 bases from V and 4 bases from J, with 19 bases in between. CDR1 and CDR2 (germline): MDHEN, SYDVKM. The DNA for the CDR3 is TGTGCCAGCAGTGACCTAGTGGGCGGCCCGGCAGATACGCAGTATTTT. Protein sequence: CASSDLVGGPADTQYF.

The chain combines TRBV2 with TRBJ2-1; 8 nucleotides match TRBD1. V dropped 6 bases and J dropped 4; count of bases not matched to a gene: 11. The CDR3 spans 16 residues. CDR1 and CDR2 (germline): SNHLY, FYNNEI. The CDR3 nucleotides are TGTGCCAGCAGGATGGGGGGACAGGTAGGGTACAATGAGCAGTTCTTC. Encoded protein: CASRMGGQVGYNEQFF.

This clonotype was observed many times. This chain uses TRBV6-2 or TRBV6-3 with TRBJ2-3, with D perhaps matching TRBD1 (5 bases). Germline V gene sequence: CDR1 MNHEY, CDR2 SVGEGT. V was clipped by 8 bases and J by 0 bases, with 9 bases between them. The CDR3 is made up of 13 amino acids. CDR3 region: CASARQSTDTQYF. As DNA, the CDR3 is TGTGCCAGCGCGAGACAGAGCACAGATACGCAGTATTTT.

The chain joins TRBV3-1 to TRBJ1-1; D is unclear. The CDR3 is 12 residues long. Germline CDR1 and CDR2: LGHDT and YNNKEL (reference sequence). V was cut by 2 bases and J by 7 bases, with 8 bases left in between. The CDR3 DNA reads as TGTGCCAGCAGCCAAAGAGACGGTGAAGCTTTCTTT. Translating it yields CASSQRDGEAFF.

As for this clonotype: The CDR3 does not end in the conserved phenylalanine or tryptophan, so this is likely a read error. This chain connects TRBV10-3 to TRBJ1-5; the match to TRBD1 covers 9 bases. CDR1 and CDR2 from the germline V gene are ENHRY and SYGVKD. Trimming took 10 bases from V and 4 from J; bases not matched to a gene: 14. The CDR3 covers 16 residues. CDR3 bases: TGTGCCAACAGCCCCAGACAGGGGGAAGGGAATCAGCCCCAGCATTCT. As protein: CANSPRQGEGNQPQHS.

The chain carries TRBV4-3 and TRBJ2-1, with D perhaps being TRBD1 or TRBD2 (6 bases each). The ends were cut back, 2 bases at V and 6 bases at J, with 14 bases in the middle. The length of the CDR3 is 15 residues. CDR1 is LGHNA, CDR2 YSLEER, per germline. The CDR3 loop reads CASSQSGGGVNEQFF. CDR3 nucleotide sequence: TGCGCCAGCAGCCAATCAGGAGGGGGAGTCAATGAGCAGTTCTTC.